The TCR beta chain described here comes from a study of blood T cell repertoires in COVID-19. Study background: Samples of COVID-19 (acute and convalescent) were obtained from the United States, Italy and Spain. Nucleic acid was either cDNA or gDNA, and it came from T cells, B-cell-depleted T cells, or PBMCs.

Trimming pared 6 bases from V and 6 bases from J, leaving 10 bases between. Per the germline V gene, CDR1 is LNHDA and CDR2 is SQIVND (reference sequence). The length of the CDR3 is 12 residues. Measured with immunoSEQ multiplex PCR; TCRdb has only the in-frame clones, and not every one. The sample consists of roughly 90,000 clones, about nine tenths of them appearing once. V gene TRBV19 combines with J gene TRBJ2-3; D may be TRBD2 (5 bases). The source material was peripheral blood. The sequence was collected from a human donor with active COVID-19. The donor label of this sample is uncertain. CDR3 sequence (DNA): TGTGCCAGTAGCACCACGGGGGATACGCAGTATTTT. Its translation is CASSTTGDTQYF. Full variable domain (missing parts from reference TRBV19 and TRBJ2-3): DGGITQSPKYLFRKEGQNVTLSCEQNLNHDAMYWYRQDPGQGLRLIYYSQIVNDFQKGDIAEGYSVSREKKESFPLTVTSAQKNPTAFYLCASSTTGDTQYFGPGTRLTVL.